The 12 T cell receptor beta chains below all came from one sample that was sequenced in a study of identifying expanded T cells in peripheral blood. The assay was immunoSEQ multiplex PCR, and TCRdb's table has in-frame clones only and misses some. The data contain 95,000 to 150,000 clones, more than 75% of them singletons. Sequenced sample: blood. The source is a person aged 18 to 75 in good health.

The chain couples TRBV4-3 to TRBJ1-2; no clear D gene. V was trimmed by 6 bases and J by 4 bases, leaving 18 bases between them. The CDR3 has 15 residues. The germline V gene has CDR1 LGHNA and CDR2 YSLEER. As DNA, the CDR3 is TGCGCCAGCAGTCCAAGAATCGGAACAGCCTATGGCTACACCTTC. This gives the protein CASSPRIGTAYGYTF.

V gene TRBV30 combines with J gene TRBJ1-4; weak D call: TRBD1 (6 bases). Trimming stripped 3 bases from V and 8 bases from J, with 16 bases between. This CDR3 is built from 14 residues. CDR1 GTSNPN and CDR2 SVGIG come from the germline V gene (reference sequence). As DNA, the CDR3 is TGTGCCTGGAGACCCCCCAGCCAGGGGGAAAAACTGTTTTTT. Its translation: CAWRPPSQGEKLFF. The full variable domain, in which reference TRBV30 and TRBJ1-4 provide the parts outside the CDR3, is SQTIHQWPATLVQPVGSPLSLECTVEGTSNPNLYWYRQAAGRGLQLLFYSVGIGQISSEVPQNLSASRPQDRQFILSSKKLLLSDSGFYLCAWRPPSQGEKLFFGSGTQLSVL.

This clone has just one count. The chain is built from TRBV19 and TRBJ1-4; 8 positions agree with TRBD1. V gave up 5 bases and J gave up 7 bases; unmatched junction bases: 9. CDR1 LNHDA and CDR2 SQIVND come from the germline V gene (reference sequence). The CDR3 covers 15 residues. CDR3 coding DNA: TGTGCCAGTAGTCTCCGACAGGGGAGTGTTGAAAAACTGTTTTTT. Residues: CASSLRQGSVEKLFF.

The V call is TRBV28, the J call TRBJ1-1; perhaps TRBD1 as D (5 bases). The CDR3 contains 15 residues. Germline-derived CDR1 and CDR2 are MDHEN and SYDVKM. Trimming took off 2 bases at V and 4 bases at J, with 14 bases between the two ends. CDR3 amino acids: CASSLGKAGGTEAFF. CDR3 DNA sequence: TGTGCCAGCAGTTTAGGAAAAGCGGGGGGCACTGAAGCTTTCTTT.

The chain employs TRBV19 and TRBJ1-5; D is unclear. V was shortened by 2 bases and J by 0 bases, with 5 bases between the two germline ends. CDR1 and CDR2 (germline): LNHDA, SQIVND (reference sequence). This CDR3 spans 14 amino acids. CDR3 sequence reads: CASSIFTSNQPQHF. CDR3 bases: TGTGCCAGTAGTATATTCACTAGCAATCAGCCCCAGCATTTT.

This clone was seen a single time. Here the CDR3 reads CASSPAPGRGGVEAFF. As DNA, the CDR3 is TGTGCCAGCAGCCCCGCACCGGGCAGAGGGGGCGTTGAAGCTTTCTTT. The chain recombines TRBV11-3 with TRBJ1-1; 7 bases match TRBD1. V shed 5 bases and J 7 bases; nucleotides not matched to a gene: 16. Germline V gene data show CDR1 as SGHNT and CDR2 as YENEEA. This CDR3 is built from 16 residues. Based on the CDR3 plus reference TRBV11-3 and TRBJ1-1, the full variable domain is EAGVVQSPRYKIIEKKQPVAFWCNPISGHNTLYWYLQNLGQGPELLIRYENEEAVDDSQLPKDRFSAERLKGVDSTLKIQPAELGDSAVYLCASSPAPGRGGVEAFFGQGTRLTVV.

The chain joins TRBV11-3 to TRBJ1-1; D ambiguous. CDR1 SGHNT and CDR2 YENEEA come from the germline V gene. There are 13 residues in the CDR3. V was clipped by 5 bases and J by 0 bases, with 7 bases between them. The CDR3, as DNA: TGTGCCAGCAGCCCCTCAGTGAACACTGAAGCTTTCTTT. Encoded protein: CASSPSVNTEAFF.

The chain carries TRBV19 and TRBJ1-1, with a weak D call TRBD1 (6 bases). CDR1 LNHDA and CDR2 SQIVND come from the germline V gene (reference sequence). V lost 7 bases and J lost 7, with 22 bases in between. This CDR3 contains 15 residues. The CDR3 spells CASILDHGQSIEAFF. The CDR3 nucleotides read TGTGCCAGTATCCTAGATCACGGACAGTCTATTGAAGCTTTCTTT.

V and J are TRBV11-2 and TRBJ1-4; D perhaps matches TRBD1 (5 bases). This CDR3 is 15 amino acids long. The V gene lost 5 bases and the J gene lost 11 bases, with 21 bases spanning the gap. In germline, CDR1 is SGHAT, CDR2 FQNNGV. The CDR3 sequence is CASSRRDQPRGKLFF. Written as DNA, the CDR3 is TGTGCCAGCAGCCGCCGGGATCAACCGCGGGGGAAACTGTTTTTT.

V gene TRBV30 combines with J gene TRBJ1-3, with D hard to call. This CDR3 has 13 amino acids. CDR1 is GTSNPN and CDR2 is SVGIG in the germline V gene (reference sequence). Deletions cut 8 bases from V and 3 bases from J, with 14 bases between. The CDR3 loop reads CARGREGGNTIYF. The DNA of the CDR3 is TGTGCCCGCGGGCGGGAAGGTGGAAACACCATATATTTT.

The V call is TRBV6-5, the J call TRBJ2-6; D is unclear. The CDR3 totals 14 residues. V shed 5 bases and J shed 1 base, with 6 bases lying between them. Germline lookup yields CDR1 MNHEY and CDR2 SVGAGI. DNA of the CDR3: TGTGCCAGCAGTACTTGGTCTGGGGCCAACGTCCTGACTTTC. Its translation is CASSTWSGANVLTF.

The count of this clone is one. This chain links TRBV6-6 with TRBJ1-4; unclear D gene. Germline V gene sequence: CDR1 MNHNY, CDR2 SVGAGI (reference sequence). This CDR3 has 14 residues. V lost 7 bases, J lost 2 bases, and 11 bases lay in between. This CDR3 is CASTEFGTNEKLFF. The CDR3 DNA sequence: TGTGCCAGCACCGAGTTTGGGACTAATGAAAAACTGTTTTTT.